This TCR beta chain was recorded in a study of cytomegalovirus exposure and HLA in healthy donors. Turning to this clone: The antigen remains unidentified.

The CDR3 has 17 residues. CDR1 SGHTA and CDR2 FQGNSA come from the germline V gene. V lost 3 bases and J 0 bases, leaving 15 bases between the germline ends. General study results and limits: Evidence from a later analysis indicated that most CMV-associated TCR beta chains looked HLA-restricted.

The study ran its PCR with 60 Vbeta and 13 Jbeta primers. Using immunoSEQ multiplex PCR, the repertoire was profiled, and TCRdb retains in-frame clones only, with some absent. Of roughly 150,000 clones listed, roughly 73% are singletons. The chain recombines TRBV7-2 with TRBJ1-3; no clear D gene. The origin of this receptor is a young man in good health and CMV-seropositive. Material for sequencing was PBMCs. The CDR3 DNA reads TGTGCCAGCAGCTTCCGGAGGTCTGTGGGCTCTGGAAACACCATATATTTT. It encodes CASSFRRSVGSGNTIYF.